The clone carrying this T cell receptor (beta chain) was observed many times. The CDR3 is 16 residues long. V gave up 2 bases and J gave up 0 bases; unmatched junction bases: 5. CDR1 DFQATT and CDR2 SNEGSKA come from the germline V gene (reference sequence). This entry belongs to a study of neurological immune-mediated disorders. As for the cDNA, it was generated by 5'RACE with 10-nucleotide random UMIs. Sequencing of 15-18 subjects in each run yielded over 180 million TCR-beta sequences. TCRdb reprocessed the 5' RACE reads with MiXCR, giving one entry per CDR3 protein. The sample lists some 89,000 distinct CDR3 sequences, about 4.3% occurring once. The time point here: longitudinal time-point 3.

This sequence was found in a woman aged 55-69 years with multiple sclerosis. This sequence joins TRBV20-1 and TRBJ2-2; 8 bases are a match to TRBD2. Sequencing input: PBMCs. The DNA of the CDR3 is TGCAGTGCTAGACCGGGGGGGATCGCGAACACCGGGGAGCTGTTTTTT. It is translated as CSARPGGIANTGELFF.